This T cell receptor (beta chain) was sequenced for a study of control samples from healthy donors and cancer patients (TCRdb year 2020). Measured from the cysteine to the phenylalanine, the CDR3 is 14 residues long. Only the CDR3 part of the read is kept: 42 bases, read in frame from the first base. CDR1 and CDR2 are drawn from the germline V gene (reference sequence): SGHNT, YYREEE. V is pruned by 4 bases and J by 7 bases, leaving 6 bases of the junction without a gene match. The library was produced with the immunoSEQ multiplex PCR assay. Imported from immuneACCESS, the table was reduced by TCRdb to in-frame sequences with V and J called. These copies leave out some clones; in studies compared against another copy, an unresolved V gene accounts for under half, and the cause of the remainder is not known. Here the sample has hundreds of thousands of clones; over 70% occur a single time. More than 10% of the sample goes to the ten largest clones.

As concerns this clone: Its cognate antigen has yet to be identified. Base qualities are not provided; no much larger clone lies one nucleotide away.

This receptor chain uses TRBV5-4 and TRBJ2-1, with 9 central nucleotides matching TRBD2. Sequencing was done on a sample of PBMCs. This receptor was taken from a woman aged 60-75 years with lung cancer. The nucleotide sequence is TGTGCCAGCAGCATGGGACTAGCCTCGAATGAGCAGTTCTTC. Its product reads: CASSMGLASNEQFF.